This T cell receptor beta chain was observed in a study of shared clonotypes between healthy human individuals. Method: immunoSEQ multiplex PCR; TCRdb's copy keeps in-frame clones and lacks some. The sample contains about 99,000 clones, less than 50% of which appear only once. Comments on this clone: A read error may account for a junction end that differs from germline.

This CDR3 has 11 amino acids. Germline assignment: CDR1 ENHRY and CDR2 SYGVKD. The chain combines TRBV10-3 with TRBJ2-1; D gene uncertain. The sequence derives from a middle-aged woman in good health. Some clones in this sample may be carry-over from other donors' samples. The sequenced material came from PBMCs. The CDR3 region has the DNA TGTGCCAGCAGTGATTACAATGAGCAGTTCTTC. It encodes CASSDYNEQFF.